This entry is about one T cell receptor beta chain. Antigen: not known. Germline V lookup: CDR1 SQVTM, CDR2 ANQGSEA. The CDR3 totals 13 residues. This entry is derived from a study of CXCR3-negative and CXCR3-positive naive CD8 T cells. Study-wide points: Memory cells showed distinct TRBV-TRBJ patterns, while the two naive subsets matched. Partial loss of CXCR3 expression followed cryopreservation; most assays used fresh PBMCs. Across naive subsets, surface CD5 expression was comparable, and TCR strength was inferred from properties of the TRB CDR3.

UMI-labeled 5' RACE TRB cDNA libraries were prepared from the cells. TCRdb reprocessed the 5' RACE reads; each CDR3 protein has one entry and no DNA is given. The sample totals approximately 45,000 distinct CDR3 sequences. This receptor was identified in a human donor in good health. Some clones in this sample may be carry-over from other donors' samples. The sample was memory CD8+ T cells from blood. The rearrangement joins TRBV29-1 to TRBJ2-7; the TCRdb call, TRBD1, lacks DNA for checking. The CDR3 spells CSVYLTGRYEQYF.